These T cell receptor beta chains were read from a single sample in a study of blood T cell repertoires in COVID-19. This table comes from immunoSEQ multiplex PCR, and its TCRdb copy is limited to in-frame clones, with some not included. Here the sample spans about 220,000 clones, over 75% being singletons. Sequencing was done on a sample of peripheral blood. The receptors come from a human donor in a cohort sampled during active COVID-19. Each CDR3 is given with its conserved first and last residue. The order of the fields is CDR3 DNA, CDR3 protein, V gene, clone size, D gene, J gene. The D gene is left open where the match is weak. Some rows have no size entry. The others give once, few or many, or a class for an expanded clone.

CDR3 DNA: TGTGCCAGCAGCTTAGCGCTAGGTCCAACCTACGAGCAGTACTTC
CDR3 protein: CASSLALGPTYEQYF
V gene: TRBV7-2
clone size: .
D gene: .
J gene: TRBJ2-7

CDR3 DNA: TGCGCCAGCAGCCAAGCCCCCCTAGCCCAATACGAGCAGTACTTC
CDR3 protein: CASSQAPLAQYEQYF
V gene: TRBV4-3
clone size: .
D gene: .
J gene: TRBJ2-7

CDR3 DNA: TGTGCCAGCAGCCCTGGACAGGGTCGCTATGGCTACACCTTC
CDR3 protein: CASSPGQGRYGYTF
V gene: TRBV7-3
clone size: .
D gene: TRBD1
J gene: TRBJ1-2

CDR3 DNA: TGTGCCAGCAGCGCAGGGTTTAATCAGCCCCAGCATTTT
CDR3 protein: CASSAGFNQPQHF
V gene: TRBV9
clone size: .
D gene: .
J gene: TRBJ1-5

CDR3 DNA: TGTGCCAGCACCCCAATGCCAGGGTACCACGAGCAGTACTTC
CDR3 protein: CASTPMPGYHEQYF
V gene: TRBV6-2/TRBV6-3
clone size: .
D gene: .
J gene: TRBJ2-7

CDR3 DNA: TGTGCCAGCAGTTTACGGCGGAGTTCGAACACTGAAGCTTTCTTT
CDR3 protein: CASSLRRSSNTEAFF
V gene: TRBV28
clone size: .
D gene: .
J gene: TRBJ1-1

CDR3 DNA: TGTGCCAGCAGTTCCGGACTAGCGGGAGGGCCTGGCACCGGGGAGCTGTTTTTT
CDR3 protein: CASSSGLAGGPGTGELFF
V gene: TRBV27
clone size: .
D gene: TRBD2
J gene: TRBJ2-2

CDR3 DNA: TGTGCCAGCAGCTTAGAGGCAGGGGGGAACACTGAAGCTTTCTTT
CDR3 protein: CASSLEAGGNTEAFF
V gene: TRBV11-2
clone size: .
D gene: TRBD1
J gene: TRBJ1-1

CDR3 DNA: TGTGCCAGCAGCCTCGGACTAGCCAGCTCCTACGAGCAGTACTTC
CDR3 protein: CASSLGLASSYEQYF
V gene: TRBV13
clone size: .
D gene: TRBD2
J gene: TRBJ2-7

CDR3 DNA: TGTGCCACCAGTGATTTGGGGACATTAGGGCCCCAGCATTTT
CDR3 protein: CATSDLGTLGPQHF
V gene: TRBV24-1
clone size: .
D gene: .
J gene: TRBJ1-5

CDR3 DNA: TGTGCCAGCAGTCTATACCGGGACAGGAATAATTCACCCCTCCACTTT
CDR3 protein: CASSLYRDRNNSPLHF
V gene: TRBV28
clone size: .
D gene: TRBD1
J gene: TRBJ1-6

CDR3 DNA: TGTGCCAGCAGTTACACGGACAGGGAGTACTCACCCCTCCACTTT
CDR3 protein: CASSYTDREYSPLHF
V gene: TRBV6-5
clone size: few
D gene: TRBD1
J gene: TRBJ1-6

CDR3 DNA: TGTGCCAGTAGTATCCCTCTCGGGACTAGCGGGAGTTCCTACGAGCAGTACTTC
CDR3 protein: CASSIPLGTSGSSYEQYF
V gene: TRBV19
clone size: few
D gene: TRBD2
J gene: TRBJ2-7

CDR3 DNA: TGTGCCAGCAGCGAGGGACTAGCGGGAGGTTTGGATGAGCAGTTCTTC
CDR3 protein: CASSEGLAGGLDEQFF
V gene: TRBV7-3
clone size: .
D gene: TRBD2
J gene: TRBJ2-1

CDR3 DNA: TGTGCCAGCAGTGGCTCCTGGGCCCAACTGGGCGAGCAGTACTTC
CDR3 protein: CASSGSWAQLGEQYF
V gene: TRBV2
clone size: .
D gene: .
J gene: TRBJ2-7

CDR3 DNA: TGTGCCAGCACCCTTGGGGGCAACACTGAAGCTTTCTTT
CDR3 protein: CASTLGGNTEAFF
V gene: TRBV6-5
clone size: .
D gene: .
J gene: TRBJ1-1

CDR3 DNA: TGTGCCAGCAGTGGGGGACAGGGGGCATTGATCTATCGCAATCAGCCCCAGCATTTT
CDR3 protein: CASSGGQGALIYRNQPQHF
V gene: TRBV6-2/TRBV6-3
clone size: .
D gene: TRBD1
J gene: TRBJ1-5

CDR3 DNA: TGTGCCAGCAGTTACTCTCGCGGAAACTCTGGAAACACCATATATTTT
CDR3 protein: CASSYSRGNSGNTIYF
V gene: TRBV6-5
clone size: .
D gene: .
J gene: TRBJ1-3

CDR3 DNA: TGTGCCAGCAGGCAAGGGGGCTCTGGGGCCAACGTCCTGACTTTC
CDR3 protein: CASRQGGSGANVLTF
V gene: TRBV6-5
clone size: .
D gene: .
J gene: TRBJ2-6

CDR3 DNA: TGTGCCAGCAGTGAAGAGAAAGCGTCCCACGAGCAGTACTTC
CDR3 protein: CASSEEKASHEQYF
V gene: TRBV2
clone size: .
D gene: .
J gene: TRBJ2-7

CDR3 DNA: TGTGCCAGCAGCCAAGATGTAGCGGGAGGGCCCTACAATGAGCAGTTCTTC
CDR3 protein: CASSQDVAGGPYNEQFF
V gene: TRBV4-2
clone size: .
D gene: TRBD2
J gene: TRBJ2-1

CDR3 DNA: TGTGCCAGCAGCTTAGCCGGTGGGCCAGGGGGCCCCACCGGGGAGCTGTTTTTT
CDR3 protein: CASSLAGGPGGPTGELFF
V gene: TRBV7-6
clone size: once
D gene: TRBD1
J gene: TRBJ2-2

CDR3 DNA: TGTGCCAGCAGTTTAATCGTCCAGGGTCACGAGCAGTACTTC
CDR3 protein: CASSLIVQGHEQYF
V gene: TRBV27
clone size: .
D gene: .
J gene: TRBJ2-7

CDR3 DNA: TGTGCCAGCAGCCCCGGGACATACACCTACGAGCAGTACTTC
CDR3 protein: CASSPGTYTYEQYF
V gene: TRBV7-6
clone size: .
D gene: .
J gene: TRBJ2-7

CDR3 DNA: TGTGCCAGCAGCTATGGACAGGCCGGAAACTATGGCTACACCTTC
CDR3 protein: CASSYGQAGNYGYTF
V gene: TRBV7-9
clone size: .
D gene: TRBD1
J gene: TRBJ1-2

CDR3 DNA: TGTGCCAGCAACCCGGGACAGGGGGCTTCGGGGTCCTACGAGCAGTACTTC
CDR3 protein: CASNPGQGASGSYEQYF
V gene: TRBV21-1
clone size: .
D gene: .
J gene: TRBJ2-7

CDR3 DNA: TGTGCCAGCAGTTGGCCGACTGAAGCTTTCTTT
CDR3 protein: CASSWPTEAFF
V gene: TRBV27
clone size: .
D gene: .
J gene: TRBJ1-1

CDR3 DNA: TGTGCCAGCATTGGCAGCGGCTACGAGCAGTACTTC
CDR3 protein: CASIGSGYEQYF
V gene: TRBV6-5
clone size: .
D gene: .
J gene: TRBJ2-7

CDR3 DNA: TGTGCCAGCAGTTACGTGACAGGGATCGATGAGCAGTTCTTC
CDR3 protein: CASSYVTGIDEQFF
V gene: TRBV6-6
clone size: .
D gene: TRBD1
J gene: TRBJ2-1

CDR3 DNA: TGTGCCAGCAGCTTAGGAGTAGCGGGAGGGGACGATACGCAGTATTTT
CDR3 protein: CASSLGVAGGDDTQYF
V gene: TRBV7-6
clone size: .
D gene: TRBD2
J gene: TRBJ2-3

CDR3 DNA: TGTGCCAGCCGCAGGGTGGGCTCAGGGAATCAGCCCCAGCATTTT
CDR3 protein: CASRRVGSGNQPQHF
V gene: TRBV27
clone size: .
D gene: .
J gene: TRBJ1-5

CDR3 DNA: TGTGCCAGCAGCTTAGCGGGAGGGAGTCTCTATGAGCAGTTCTTC
CDR3 protein: CASSLAGGSLYEQFF
V gene: TRBV6-5
clone size: .
D gene: TRBD2
J gene: TRBJ2-1

CDR3 DNA: TGCGCCAGCAGCTTTGTGTCGGGAGTAGCTGGAGATACGCAGTATTTT
CDR3 protein: CASSFVSGVAGDTQYF
V gene: TRBV5-1
clone size: .
D gene: .
J gene: TRBJ2-3

CDR3 DNA: TGTGCCAGCAGTTTTATTTCGGGGGACAGGGTACGGGGGCAGCCCCAGCATTTT
CDR3 protein: CASSFISGDRVRGQPQHF
V gene: TRBV28
clone size: .
D gene: TRBD1
J gene: TRBJ1-5

CDR3 DNA: TGTGCCACCAGTGACCCTCGACAGGGCACCTCTGGGGCCAACGTCCTGACTTTC
CDR3 protein: CATSDPRQGTSGANVLTF
V gene: TRBV24-1
clone size: .
D gene: TRBD1
J gene: TRBJ2-6

CDR3 DNA: TGTGCTAGTGCCCTTGGTGTCGGGGATGAGCAGTTCTTC
CDR3 protein: CASALGVGDEQFF
V gene: TRBV12-5
clone size: few
D gene: .
J gene: TRBJ2-1

CDR3 DNA: TGTGCCAGCTCACCACGGACTAGCGGGTGGGATGAGCAGTTCTTC
CDR3 protein: CASSPRTSGWDEQFF
V gene: TRBV18
clone size: once
D gene: TRBD2
J gene: TRBJ2-1